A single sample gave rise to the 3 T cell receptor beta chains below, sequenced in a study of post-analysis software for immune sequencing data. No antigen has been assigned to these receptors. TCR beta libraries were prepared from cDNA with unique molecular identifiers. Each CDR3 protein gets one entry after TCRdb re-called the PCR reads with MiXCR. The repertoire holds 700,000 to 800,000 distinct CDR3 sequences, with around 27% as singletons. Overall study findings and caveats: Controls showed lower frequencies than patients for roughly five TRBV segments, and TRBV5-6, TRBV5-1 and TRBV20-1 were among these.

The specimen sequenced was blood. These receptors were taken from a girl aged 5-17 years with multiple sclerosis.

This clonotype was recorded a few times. The CDR3 region has the DNA TGCAGTGCTGCGAATAGCGGGAGGATGGCAGATACGCAGTATTTT. Translation gives CSAANSGRMADTQYF. This chain connects TRBV20-1 to TRBJ2-3; TRBD2 aligns across 10 bases. Per germline, CDR1 DFQATT and CDR2 SNEGSKA (reference sequence). With 5 bases clipped from V and 4 bases from J, the junction kept 9 bases outside the gene matches. This CDR3 has 15 amino acids.

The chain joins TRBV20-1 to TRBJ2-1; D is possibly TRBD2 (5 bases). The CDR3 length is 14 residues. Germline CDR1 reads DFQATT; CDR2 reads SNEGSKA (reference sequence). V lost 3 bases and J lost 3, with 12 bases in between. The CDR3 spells CSASKEAHYNEQFF. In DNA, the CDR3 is TGCAGTGCTAGTAAGGAGGCCCACTACAATGAGCAGTTCTTC.

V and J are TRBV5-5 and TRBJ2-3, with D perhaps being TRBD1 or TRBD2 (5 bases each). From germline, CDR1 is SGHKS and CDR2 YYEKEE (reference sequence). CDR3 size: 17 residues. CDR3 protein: CTHGAGHSRKGTDTQYF. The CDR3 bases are TGTACCCACGGGGCAGGTCATTCACGAAAGGGCACAGATACGCAGTATTTT. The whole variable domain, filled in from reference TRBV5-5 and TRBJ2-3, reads DAGVTQSPTHLIKTRGQQVTLRCSPISGHKSVSWYQQVLGQGPQFIFQYYEKEERGRGNFPDRFSARQFPNYSSELNVNALLLGDSALYLCTHGAGHSRKGTDTQYFGPGTRLTVL.